Following are 30 T cell receptor beta chains from one sample sequenced in a study of T cell repertoires in cytomegalovirus infection. TCRdb processed the reads anew with MiXCR; each CDR3 protein has one entry. The table includes about 160,000 distinct CDR3 sequences, 17% detected once. The source material was CD8+ T cells from PBMCs. The receptors stem from a human donor in good health (CMV status not recorded). Some clones in this sample may be carry-over from other donors' samples.

This chain connects TRBV6-2 or TRBV6-3 to TRBJ2-1; no clear D gene. The CDR3 loop spans 13 amino acids. From germline, CDR1 is MNHEY and CDR2 SVGEGT. Deletions cut 6 bases from V and 6 bases from J, with 12 bases between. CDR3 nucleotide sequence: TGTGCCAGCAGCCTCGGCTGGGTCAATGAGCAGTTCTTC. Its protein product is CASSLGWVNEQFF.

The chain carries TRBV12-3 or TRBV12-4 and TRBJ2-7; D possibly matches TRBD1 or TRBD2 (5 bases each). Trimming took 7 bases from V and 0 from J, leaving 10 bases between them. The CDR3 consists of 13 residues. This CDR3 is CASTPGPSYEQYF. The CDR3 nucleotides are TGTGCCAGCACCCCGGGACCCTCCTACGAGCAGTACTTC.

The chain combines TRBV7-8 with TRBJ2-5; D is ambiguous. Trimming removed 5 bases from V and 5 bases from J, with 15 bases in between. The length of the CDR3 is 14 residues. The germline CDR1 and CDR2 sequences are SGHVS and FQNEAQ. CDR3 in amino acids: CASSLMGQTETQYF. The DNA of the CDR3 is TGTGCCAGCAGCCTCATGGGCCAGACGGAGACCCAGTACTTC.

The chain combines TRBV7-6 with TRBJ1-5; TRBD1 might be the D (6 bases). The CDR3 extends over 15 amino acids. CDR1 and CDR2 from the germline V gene are SGHVS and FNYEAQ. Trimming removed 4 bases at V and 7 bases at J, with 17 bases between. The CDR3 here is CASSSRGRGEQPQHF. The CDR3 DNA reads as TGTGCCAGCAGCTCCCGGGGCAGGGGAGAACAGCCCCAGCATTTT.

This clonotype was counted only a few times. This chain connects TRBV7-9 to TRBJ2-1, with 8 nucleotides matching TRBD2. V shed 4 bases, J shed 15 bases, and the junction held 11 bases outside the gene matches. The CDR3 runs to 13 residues. The germline V gene has CDR1 SEHNR and CDR2 FQNEAQ (reference sequence). CDR3 sequence: CASSSAQSGSLFF. The CDR3, as DNA: TGTGCCAGCAGCTCCGCACAAAGCGGGAGTTTGTTCTTC.

This clonotype was seen only a few times. The chain employs TRBV27 and TRBJ2-1, with 14 bases matching TRBD2. The CDR3 sequence is 17 residues long. Trimming removed 2 bases from V and 4 bases from J; junction bases left unmatched: 4. Germline CDR1 is MNHEY and CDR2 is SMNVEV (reference sequence). The CDR3 DNA sequence: TGTGCCAGCAGTTTACTGACTAGCGGGGGGGCATACAATGAGCAGTTCTTC. Translating it yields CASSLLTSGGAYNEQFF.

This chain's CDR3 is CASRETGAGANVLTF. CDR3 DNA sequence: TGTGCCAGCAGAGAAACAGGGGCTGGGGCCAACGTCCTGACTTTC. This chain joins TRBV7-9 and TRBJ2-6, with TRBD1 identical over 7 bases. From germline, CDR1 is SEHNR and CDR2 FQNEAQ (reference sequence). This CDR3 comprises 15 residues. The ends lost 6 bases at V and 2 bases at J; junction bases unmatched: 4.

The chain is built from TRBV6-2 or TRBV6-3 and TRBJ2-7; no clear D gene. CDR1 and CDR2 from the germline V gene are MNHEY and SVGEGT. There are 14 residues in the CDR3. Trimming took off 5 bases at V and 3 bases at J, with 14 bases between the two ends. CDR3 sequence: CASSVLGRDYEQYF. CDR3 coding DNA: TGTGCCAGCAGTGTACTCGGAAGAGACTACGAGCAGTACTTC.

This clonotype was observed a few times. This chain uses TRBV19 with TRBJ2-7, with 9 bases fitting TRBD2. Germline V gene lookup returns CDR1 LNHDA and CDR2 SQIVND (reference sequence). V lost 5 bases to trimming and J lost 3 bases; unmatched junction nucleotides: 8. This CDR3 is 15 amino acids long. This CDR3 is CASSFAGSGSYEQYF. The CDR3 region has the DNA TGTGCCAGTAGTTTCGCGGGTAGCGGGAGCTACGAGCAGTACTTC.

This clonotype was detected many times. This sequence joins TRBV7-2 and TRBJ2-5, with 13 bases identical to TRBD2. Germline trimming cut 3 bases from V and 0 bases from J; bases unmatched to any gene: 1. Per the germline V gene, CDR1 is SGHTA and CDR2 is FQGNSA. This CDR3 contains 16 residues. The CDR3 nucleotides read TGTGCCAGCAGCTTGGGACTAGCGGGAAACCAAGAGACCCAGTACTTC. Translation gives CASSLGLAGNQETQYF.

V usage is TRBV6-1 and J usage is TRBJ2-1; D might be TRBD1 or TRBD2, each matching 5 bases. Germline V gene lookup returns CDR1 MNHNS and CDR2 SASEGT. V shed 6 bases and J shed 5 bases, with 14 bases lying between them. This CDR3 has 14 residues. CDR3 protein: CASSEGSINNEQFF. The CDR3, as DNA: TGTGCCAGCAGCGAGGGGAGTATTAACAATGAGCAGTTCTTC.

About this clonotype: One end of the junction does not line up with germline, which may come from a read error. V is TRBV7-2 and J is TRBJ2-5, with D perhaps given as TRBD1 or TRBD2 (5 bases each). The CDR3 contains 15 residues. Germline V gene sequence: CDR1 SGHTA, CDR2 FQGNSA. CDR3 amino acids: CASTLRGRGEETQYF. The CDR3 DNA reads TGTGCCAGCACCTTAAGGGGTAGAGGGGAAGAGACCCAGTACTTC. The full variable domain, in which reference TRBV7-2 and TRBJ2-5 provide the parts outside the CDR3, is GAGVSQSPSNKVTEKGKDVELRCDPISGHTALYWYRQSLGQGLEFLIYFQGNSAPDKSGLPSDRFSAERTGGSVSTLTIQRTQQEDSAVYLCASTLRGRGEETQYFGPGTRLLVL.

The gene calls are TRBV11-2 and TRBJ2-3; D gene ambiguous. Germline V gene lookup returns CDR1 SGHAT and CDR2 FQNNGV. Trimming shortened V by 0 bases and J by 6 bases, and 10 bases separated the two germline ends. The CDR3 totals 14 residues. This CDR3 is CASSLERVRDTQYF. The CDR3 DNA follows: TGTGCCAGCAGCTTAGAGCGCGTCCGGGATACGCAGTATTTT.

The genes are TRBV7-2 and TRBJ2-6; 12 nucleotides line up with TRBD2. The germline gives CDR1 SGHTA, CDR2 FQGNSA. The length of the CDR3 is 19 residues. V shed 4 bases and J 0 bases; nucleotides not matched to a gene: 7. The CDR3 nucleotides are TGTGCCAGCAGCTCGACCGGGACTAGCGGGTTCTCTGGGGCCAACGTCCTGACTTTC. Translation gives CASSSTGTSGFSGANVLTF.

This clonotype has more than one count but fewer than ten. This sequence joins TRBV11-1 and TRBJ1-1; the D gene is possibly TRBD1 (6 bases). The CDR3 has 15 residues. Germline assignment: CDR1 SGHAT and CDR2 FQDESV (reference sequence). V was cut by 0 bases and J by 4 bases, with 12 bases left in between. The CDR3 reads CASSLAQGRSTEAFF. The CDR3 bases are TGTGCCAGCAGCTTAGCACAGGGACGGTCCACTGAAGCTTTCTTT.

CDR3 protein: CASSIVTGRADTQYF. DNA for the CDR3: TGTGCCAGTAGTATTGTGACGGGACGAGCAGATACGCAGTATTTT. V gene TRBV19 combines with J gene TRBJ2-3; D possibly matches TRBD1 or TRBD2 (5 bases each). This CDR3 has 15 amino acids. Trimming stripped 3 bases from V and 4 bases from J, with 14 bases between. In germline, CDR1 is LNHDA, CDR2 SQIVND (reference sequence). The complete variable domain, with remaining parts taken from reference TRBV19 and TRBJ2-3, reads DGGITQSPKYLFRKEGQNVTLSCEQNLNHDAMYWYRQDPGQGLRLIYYSQIVNDFQKGDIAEGYSVSREKKESFPLTVTSAQKNPTAFYLCASSIVTGRADTQYFGPGTRLTVL.

The chain links TRBV19 to TRBJ1-1; a possible D gene is TRBD1 (6 bases). CDR1 and CDR2 from the germline V gene are LNHDA and SQIVND (reference sequence). V dropped 3 bases and J dropped 0 bases, with 11 bases sitting between them. The CDR3 has 15 amino acids. CDR3 DNA: TGTGCCAGTAGTATGTTAGGGGGGCTGAACACTGAAGCTTTCTTT. The encoded protein is CASSMLGGLNTEAFF.

This clonotype was detected a few times. The J gene is TRBJ2-7, the V gene TRBV28, with a possible D match to TRBD2 (5 bases). The CDR3 consists of 15 residues. Trimming pared 6 bases from V and 0 bases from J, leaving 15 bases between. Per germline, CDR1 MDHEN and CDR2 SYDVKM. This chain's CDR3 is CASRGSFGSSYEQYF. The CDR3, as DNA: TGTGCCAGCAGGGGAAGTTTTGGGAGCTCCTACGAGCAGTACTTC.

This clonotype was picked up a small number of times. The CDR3 bases are TGTGCCAGCAGTCAAATGGGAAGTTCCTACGAGCAGTACTTC. This encodes CASSQMGSSYEQYF. The V gene is TRBV28, the J gene TRBJ2-7; unclear D gene. This CDR3 has 14 amino acids. V was trimmed by 5 bases and J by 1 base, leaving 12 bases between them. Germline-derived CDR1 and CDR2 are MDHEN and SYDVKM.

This clonotype was counted a few times. The chain joins TRBV29-1 to TRBJ1-1; no reliable D call. The V gene's germline CDR1 is SQVTM and CDR2 ANQGSEA. This CDR3 has 9 amino acids. Trimming stripped 7 bases from V and 10 bases from J, with 10 bases between. The CDR3 DNA sequence: TGCAGCGACTCCGGAGGAGCTTTCTTT. This translates into CSDSGGAFF.

The table lists this clonotype with a count of one. The chain combines TRBV12-5 with TRBJ2-1, with 7 bases lining up with TRBD2. Germline V lookup: CDR1 LGHNT, CDR2 FRNRAP. V was clipped by 2 bases and J by 4 bases; unmatched bases: 2. The CDR3 sequence is 14 residues long. The DNA for the CDR3 is TGTGCTAGTGGTTTGCGGGGGGTATACAATGAGCAGTTCTTC. Its translation is CASGLRGVYNEQFF.

For this clonotype: At one end, the junction sequence differs from germline, possibly due to a read error. This chain uses TRBV6-2 or TRBV6-3 with TRBJ2-6; TRBD1 might be the D (5 bases). This CDR3 is 16 amino acids long. Germline values: CDR1 MNHEY, CDR2 SVGEGT. The CDR3 nucleotides are TGTGCCAGCCCGGTTATCGGCCTCTCTGGGGCCAACGGCCTGACTTTC. Protein sequence: CASPVIGLSGANGLTF.

The V call is TRBV6-2 or TRBV6-3, the J call TRBJ2-1, with D tentatively TRBD2 (5 bases). The CDR3 totals 13 residues. CDR1 and CDR2 from the germline V gene are MNHEY and SVGEGT. Trimming stripped 0 bases from V and 9 bases from J, with 9 bases between. DNA for the CDR3: TGTGCCAGCAGTTACTCGAGCGGCTCTGAGCAGTTCTTC. Translation gives CASSYSSGSEQFF.

The chain recombines TRBV18 with TRBJ1-2; 8 positions match TRBD1. This CDR3 has 15 residues. The V and J ends lost 3 bases and 2 bases, in that order; junction bases with no gene match: 5. The germline gives CDR1 KGHSH, CDR2 LQKENI. The CDR3 DNA sequence: TGTGCCAGCTCACCCGGACAGGGAGGGAACTATGGCTACACCTTC. It encodes CASSPGQGGNYGYTF.

This chain uses TRBV4-1 with TRBJ2-3; the D is unclear. The V and J ends lost 1 base and 5 bases respectively, with 13 bases between them. This CDR3 is built from 15 residues. From germline, CDR1 is MGHRA and CDR2 YSYEKL. The CDR3, as DNA: TGCGCCAGCAGCCAAGGAGGTCTGGCCGGAGATACGCAGTATTTT. Translation: CASSQGGLAGDTQYF.

The chain joins TRBV28 to TRBJ2-1; the match to TRBD1 covers 10 bases. This CDR3 region has 16 residues. CDR1 is MDHEN and CDR2 is SYDVKM in the germline V gene. The junction had 11 bases not matched to a gene; V was cut back by 8 bases and J by 4 bases. The CDR3 reads CASFRLGQGIYNEQFF. The CDR3 nucleotides are TGTGCCAGCTTTAGGCTGGGACAGGGGATTTACAATGAGCAGTTCTTC.

This clonotype was counted a few times. The gene calls are TRBV7-8 and TRBJ2-5; D is undetermined. Germline values: CDR1 SGHVS, CDR2 FQNEAQ. CDR3 length: 16 amino acids. The germline V and J ends were trimmed by 0 bases and 2 bases, with 13 bases remaining between them. The CDR3 is CASSLATDIGQETQYF. The DNA for the CDR3 is TGTGCCAGCAGCTTAGCGACTGACATCGGTCAAGAGACCCAGTACTTC.

This clonotype was counted at least ten times. CDR3 in DNA: TGTGCCAGCAGCTCATCGGGGCTTTTGAACACTGAAGCTTTCTTT. Translated, it gives CASSSSGLLNTEAFF. The rearrangement links TRBV7-8 to TRBJ1-1; D perhaps matches TRBD1 (5 bases). Germline loops: CDR1 SGHVS, CDR2 FQNEAQ. Trimming stripped 4 bases from V and 0 bases from J, with 12 bases between. CDR3 length: 15 residues.

This sequence joins TRBV28 and TRBJ1-5; D is unclear. Deletions cut 7 bases from V and 0 bases from J, with 13 bases between. The CDR3 contains 15 residues. Per the germline V gene, CDR1 is MDHEN and CDR2 is SYDVKM. The DNA for the CDR3 is TGTGCCAGCAACCCAACCGGATATAGCAATCAGCCCCAGCATTTT. Translating gives CASNPTGYSNQPQHF.

The V call is TRBV7-9, the J call TRBJ1-1, with 8 bases that match TRBD1. The CDR3 totals 16 residues. The trim removed 4 bases at V and 2 bases at J, leaving 9 bases unmatched. The V gene's germline CDR1 is SEHNR and CDR2 FQNEAQ (reference sequence). CDR3 DNA sequence: TGTGCCAGCAGCTCTCCCTTGACAGGGGTAAACACTGAAGCTTTCTTT. Residues: CASSSPLTGVNTEAFF.